This entry concerns a single TCR beta chain. As yet, its antigen is unknown. This record comes from a study of cytomegalovirus exposure and HLA in healthy donors. Study conclusions and caveats: The study designated 150 or so TCR beta chains cytomegalovirus-associated. Common viral pathogens seemed to be connected with several of the most significant clusters, according to a later analysis.

The CDR3 has 13 residues. Looked up from germline, CDR1 is SGHRS and CDR2 is YFSETQ. Trimming cost V 4 bases and J 6 bases; bases outside gene matches: 6. Vbeta (60) and Jbeta (13) primers were used in the PCR. Data came from immunoSEQ multiplex PCR; TCRdb stores just in-frame clones and leaves some out. The sample has 98,000 or so clones, approximately 78% seen once. This chain joins TRBV5-1 and TRBJ1-1; 7 nucleotides align to TRBD1. What was sequenced was PBMCs. The TCR sequence derives from a woman aged 40 to 55 in good health and CMV-seronegative. The CDR3 nucleotides read TGCGCCAGCAGCCAAGAAGACAGGGCTGAAGCTTTCTTT. This sequence encodes CASSQEDRAEAFF.